This T cell receptor (beta chain) comes out of a study of blood T cell repertoires in COVID-19. Study details: The study drew acute and convalescent COVID-19 samples from the United States, Italy and Spain. The cDNA or gDNA used as material had been derived from T cells, B-cell-depleted T cells, or PBMCs.

Original data processing: Amplification with reference gene primers provided the estimates of nucleated cell counts. Profiled with immunoSEQ multiplex PCR; TCRdb holds only in-frame clones, not every one. V and J calls and clone size follow that table, whereas D and trimming were derived from the DNA. The sample has about 68,000 clones, about 86% seen once. Trimming stripped 0 bases from V and 0 bases from J, with 6 bases between. CDR1 SGHRS and CDR2 YFSETQ come from the germline V gene. The CDR3 is 14 amino acids. Sequencing was done on a sample of peripheral blood. This sequence originates from a woman aged 55 to 70 with acute or convalescent COVID-19. The genes are TRBV5-1 and TRBJ2-5, with D maybe TRBD1 (5 bases). The DNA for the CDR3 is TGCGCCAGCAGCTTGGAGGGGTACCAAGAGACCCAGTACTTC. The encoded protein is CASSLEGYQETQYF.